This T cell receptor beta chain comes out of a study of OX40 agonist ivuxolimab in advanced cancers. Measured with immunoSEQ multiplex PCR; TCRdb has only the in-frame clones, and not every one. The sample has about 100,000 clones; roughly 80% are singletons. From germline, CDR1 is SGHTA and CDR2 FQGNSA. The length of the CDR3 is 16 residues. V lost 5 bases, J lost 2 bases, and 17 bases lay in between. The gene calls are TRBV7-2 and TRBJ2-3; a possible D gene is TRBD1 (5 bases). The receptor was derived from an adult with an advanced solid tumor such as melanoma, head and neck, liver or kidney cancer. The specimen was CD4+ or CD8+ T cells sorted from blood, collected in a trial of the OX40 agonist ivuxolimab. The CDR3: CASSPRQPFNTDTQYF. CDR3 sequence (DNA): TGTGCCAGCAGCCCCCGACAGCCCTTTAACACAGATACGCAGTATTTT.